The source of this T cell receptor beta chain is a study of early T cells in non-severe SARS-CoV-2 infection (dated by TCRdb to the early 2020s). Background on the whole study: Because TCR sequencing relied on bulk RNA taken from unsorted whole blood, pairing of alpha and beta chains was not possible. Study-wide conclusions, independent of this receptor: VDJdb matching was skewed toward anti-spike CD8 responses, so virus-specific expansions were likely underestimated and private and CD4 specificities were missed.

The study was a case-control design nested within a healthcare worker cohort in London, UK, with weekly nasopharyngeal swab PCR tests and blood sampling. Healthcare workers were recruited during the week of the UK lockdown, between 23 and 31 March 2020, and followed weekly for up to about 16 weeks. The library was built by means of 5' RACE. Sequenced on a NextSeq 500. The TCR library protocol attached unique molecular identifiers to individual cDNA molecules to correct for sequencing error and PCR bias. Both TCR alpha and beta chains were sequenced, and tight co-correlation was observed between alpha and beta sequence abundances in each sample. The paper's processing steps were these. Decombinator V4 was used to annotate TCR sequences for V gene, J gene and CDR3. TCRs were defined as expanded if a significant change between any two time points was detected under a Poisson model with p below 0.0001. TCR abundances were normalised to the total number of TCRs sequenced in each sample and reported as counts per million. TRAV1-2 paired with TRAJ12, TRAJ20 or TRAJ33 defined MAIT TCRs, while TRAV10 paired with TRAJ18 defined iNKT TCRs. VDJdb, accessed 1 November 2021, was searched for CMV, EBV and SARS-CoV-2 annotated TCRs, excluding TCRs annotated for multiple antigens. TCRdb reran the public reads through fastp at Q25 and MiXCR, keeping productive beta chains. A single entry per CDR3 protein holds the most common genes and DNA from its merged rows. These V and J calls rely on TCRdb rather than the paper's analysis. The table for this sample lists some 30,000 distinct CDR3 sequences; around 7% of them were counted only once. The ten largest make up about a third of the sample.

The CDR3, from cysteine to phenylalanine, totals 12 residues. Only the CDR3 DNA stays, 36 bases, in frame from base 1. Trimming removed 7 bases from V and 4 bases from J, leaving 13 bases between the germline ends. The germline V gene sets CDR1 to SQVTM and CDR2 to ANQGSEA. This clonotype has ten or more counts. Its specific antigen is unknown. No much larger clone exists at a distance of one base, and base qualities are not known. The V gene is TRBV29-1 and the J gene is TRBJ1-2; the D region possibly corresponds to TRBD1 (6 bases align). This clonotype originated in an adult who was a healthcare worker with PCR-confirmed SARS-CoV-2 infection or an uninfected control (not recorded which). The sample consisted of whole blood. The base sequence is TGCAGCGCCATGAGACAGGCCTATGGCTACACCTTC. Its translation reads: CSAMRQAYGYTF.